This T cell receptor beta chain was observed in a study of T cells in Graves' hyperthyroidism and ophthalmopathy. Study-level findings and limits: Appearing also in blood were most of the thyroid clonotypes expanded above 0.001.

Newly diagnosed patients aged 18 to 65 had hyperthyroidism of under 2 months' duration. Diagnosis rested on symptoms, serum thyroxine and TRAb, thyroid ultrasound, and orbital computed tomography. Blood was drawn at first hyperthyroidism diagnosis, before any ophthalmopathy symptoms. RNA transcripts yielded amplified TCR beta CDR3 regions. Using the HTBI primer set, a first-round RT-PCR was run on the TCR CDR3. TCRdb re-called the multiplex PCR reads with MiXCR, one entry per CDR3 protein. In the table there are roughly 380,000 distinct CDR3 sequences, about 13% of which are singletons. V shed 4 bases and J shed 4 bases, with 13 bases lying between them. This CDR3 region has 14 residues. Germline V gene lookup returns CDR1 SGHTS and CDR2 YDEGEE. This clonotype was observed many times. Its antigen remains unidentified.

This rearrangement joins TRBV5-8 to TRBJ2-3; D is unresolved. Sequenced: blood. The origin of this receptor is a man aged 25-40 years with Graves' hyperthyroidism that later progressed to Graves' ophthalmopathy. The CDR3 DNA sequence: TGTGCCAGCAGCCCGGCTAGAGTAGCAGATACGCAGTATTTT. As protein: CASSPARVADTQYF. Full variable domain (outside the CDR3, taken from reference TRBV5-8 and TRBJ2-3): EAGVTQSPTHLIKTRGQQATLRCSPISGHTSVYWYQQALGLGLQFLLWYDEGEERNRGNFPPRFSGRQFPNYSSELNVNALELEDSALYLCASSPARVADTQYFGPGTRLTVL.